Each of the 20 T cell receptor beta chains below was sequenced from the same sample in a study of blood T cells in healthy people across ages. A second PCR of 7 to 11 cycles used a sample-barcoded 5' primer and a J-beta primer mix. TCRdb reprocessed the 5' RACE reads with MiXCR, giving one entry per CDR3 protein. The data hold about 1.5 million distinct CDR3 sequences, with roughly 43% observed a single time. The sequencing sample was made of blood. Receptor source: a woman aged 18-29 years in good health.

The V gene is TRBV6-2 or TRBV6-3, the J gene TRBJ1-2; D remains ambiguous. CDR1 MNHEY and CDR2 SVGEGT come from the germline V gene. This CDR3 region has 16 residues. Trimming removed 1 base at V and 7 bases at J, with 19 bases between. The CDR3 sequence is CASSYFGDRASAGYTF. CDR3 nucleotide sequence: TGTGCCAGCAGTTACTTTGGGGATCGCGCATCGGCTGGCTACACCTTC.

This clonotype was picked up a small number of times. For the CDR3, the DNA is TGTGCCAGCAGCTCCAGGGACAACTACGAGCAGTACTTC. It specifies CASSSRDNYEQYF. V gene TRBV7-2 combines with J gene TRBJ2-7; D is possibly TRBD1 (6 bases). This CDR3 is built from 13 residues. The V gene's germline CDR1 is SGHTA and CDR2 FQGNSA. V was pared by 4 bases and J by 3 bases, with 10 bases between.

This clonotype was seen more than once but under ten times. This chain connects TRBV9 to TRBJ2-3, with a weak D call TRBD2 (6 bases). Germline assignment: CDR1 SGDLS and CDR2 YYNGEE. The CDR3 contains 16 residues. The V end was cut by 0 bases, the J end by 2 bases, with 13 bases between. The CDR3 loop reads CASSVGVSGYTDTQYF. DNA for the CDR3: TGTGCCAGCAGCGTAGGGGTTAGCGGATACACAGATACGCAGTATTTT.

The chain uses TRBV30 and TRBJ2-1; 9 nucleotides line up with TRBD2. Germline V gene data show CDR1 as GTSNPN and CDR2 as SVGIG (reference sequence). Trimming took 0 bases from V and 8 from J; bases not matched to a gene: 5. The CDR3 runs 14 residues. CDR3 nucleotide sequence: TGTGCCTGGAGTGTACGCGGGGGGGCCCATGAGCAGTTCTTC. Amino acids: CAWSVRGGAHEQFF. Complete variable domain (other parts from reference TRBV30 and TRBJ2-1): SQTIHQWPATLVQPVGSPLSLECTVEGTSNPNLYWYRQAAGRGLQLLFYSVGIGQISSEVPQNLSASRPQDRQFILSSKKLLLSDSGFYLCAWSVRGGAHEQFFGPGTRLTVL.

The chain links TRBV6-6 to TRBJ2-3, with a possible D match to TRBD2 (6 bases). The V gene's germline CDR1 is MNHNY and CDR2 SVGAGI (reference sequence). The CDR3 totals 17 residues. Trimming shortened V by 0 bases and J by 1 base, and 14 bases separated the two germline ends. The CDR3 nucleotides are TGTGCCAGCAGTTACTCGCGGGTAGCGGTAGGCACAGATACGCAGTATTTT. Translation gives CASSYSRVAVGTDTQYF.

This clonotype was picked up one time. The genes are TRBV30 and TRBJ2-5; tentatively, D is TRBD1 (6 bases). Near its end, the DNA agrees better with TRBJ2-7, so the J call may be wrong. Germline V gene data show CDR1 as GTSNPN and CDR2 as SVGIG (reference sequence). The CDR3 consists of 14 residues. The DNA for the CDR3 is TGTGCCTGGAGGAAACCGATGGGGACATACGAGCAGTACTTC. It is translated as CAWRKPMGTYEQYF.

The chain joins TRBV28 to TRBJ1-1, with TRBD1 as a possible D gene (6 bases). The CDR3 sequence is 16 residues long. CDR1 is MDHEN and CDR2 is SYDVKM in the germline V gene. The V gene lost 2 bases and the J gene lost 3 bases, with 16 bases spanning the gap. As DNA, the CDR3 is TGTGCCAGCAGTTTACTCACAGGAGGGGGGGACACTGAAGCTTTCTTT. This gives the protein CASSLLTGGGDTEAFF.

The V call is TRBV7-8, the J call TRBJ1-4, with TRBD1 as a possible D gene (6 bases). The V end was cut by 4 bases, the J end by 14 bases, with 14 bases between. Germline-derived CDR1 and CDR2 are SGHVS and FQNEAQ. This CDR3 is 12 amino acids long. This CDR3 is CASSSIRDILFF. Here the CDR3 DNA reads TGTGCCAGCAGCTCAATTCGGGACATCCTGTTTTTT.

This clonotype came up a few times. The CDR3 DNA reads as TGTGCCAGCAGCTTTGGCGGGAGTAAGTTGAGTGAGCAGTTCTTC. It codes for CASSFGGSKLSEQFF. V and J are TRBV7-2 and TRBJ2-1; 7 nucleotides line up with TRBD2. In germline, CDR1 is SGHTA, CDR2 FQGNSA. V dropped 3 bases and J dropped 9; count of bases not matched to a gene: 11. The CDR3 length is 15 residues.

V and J are TRBV7-9 and TRBJ2-7, with D perhaps TRBD1 (5 bases). V was cut by 5 bases and J by 0 bases, with 11 bases left in between. The length of the CDR3 is 14 residues. CDR1 SEHNR and CDR2 FQNEAQ come from the germline V gene (reference sequence). CDR3 amino acids: CASSTQVSSYEQYF. For the CDR3, the DNA is TGTGCCAGCAGCACACAGGTTAGCTCCTACGAGCAGTACTTC.

The chain recombines TRBV29-1 with TRBJ2-1; 8 nucleotides agree with TRBD2. This CDR3 is 14 amino acids long. The germline CDR1 and CDR2 sequences are SQVTM and ANQGSEA. The V segment lost 4 bases and the J segment 7 bases; nucleotides outside the gene matches: 9. DNA for the CDR3: TGCAGCGTTGTAAACGGGAGGGGAGGAAATGAGCAGTTCTTC. Translated: CSVVNGRGGNEQFF.

This clonotype was counted between two and nine times. The V call is TRBV30, the J call TRBJ1-5; D gene ambiguous. V gave up 4 bases and J gave up 5 bases, with 18 bases separating them. This CDR3 is 15 amino acids long. CDR1 is GTSNPN, CDR2 SVGIG, per germline (reference sequence). CDR3 sequence: CAWKFPSRNDQPQHF. CDR3 in DNA: TGTGCCTGGAAATTCCCCTCTAGAAACGATCAGCCCCAGCATTTT.

This clonotype appeared a few times. The gene calls are TRBV6-2 or TRBV6-3 and TRBJ2-7; D ambiguous. Looked up from germline, CDR1 is MNHEY and CDR2 is SVGEGT. Trimming pared 4 bases from V and 0 bases from J, leaving 10 bases between. CDR3 length: 14 residues. The CDR3 sequence: CASSSVFSSYEQYF. As DNA, the CDR3 is TGTGCCAGCAGTTCCGTCTTCAGCTCCTACGAGCAGTACTTC.

This chain connects TRBV11-2 to TRBJ1-1; D remains ambiguous. In germline, CDR1 is SGHAT, CDR2 FQNNGV. V lost 6 bases, J lost 4 bases, and 15 bases lay in between. This CDR3 comprises 14 residues. The CDR3, as DNA: TGTGCCAGCAGTCTAGGGAGATCGGGCACTGAAGCTTTCTTT. Protein: CASSLGRSGTEAFF.

The rearrangement links TRBV7-2 to TRBJ1-2; the D gene is possibly TRBD1 (5 bases). This CDR3 region has 13 residues. CDR1 and CDR2 from the germline V gene are SGHTA and FQGNSA. V dropped 4 bases and J dropped 7 bases, with 13 bases sitting between them. The CDR3: CASSSRTGIGYTF. The CDR3, as DNA: TGTGCCAGCAGCTCCCGAACAGGAATTGGCTACACCTTC.

The chain links TRBV20-1 to TRBJ2-7; D may match TRBD1 or TRBD2 (5 bases each). The V end lost 4 bases, the J end lost 0 bases, and 13 bases lay between the germline ends. The CDR3 spans 14 residues. The V gene's germline CDR1 is DFQATT and CDR2 SNEGSKA (reference sequence). The CDR3 loop reads CSAIPGSSSYEQYF. The CDR3 DNA follows: TGCAGTGCTATACCAGGGAGTAGCTCCTACGAGCAGTACTTC.

The chain links TRBV9 to TRBJ2-1; no firm D call. Trimming removed 0 bases at V and 6 bases at J, with 10 bases between. The CDR3 sequence is 14 residues long. Germline CDR1 reads SGDLS; CDR2 reads YYNGEE. The CDR3 spells CASSVVSAANEQFF. The CDR3 DNA sequence: TGTGCCAGCAGCGTAGTGTCGGCGGCCAATGAGCAGTTCTTC.

This clonotype was seen more than once but under ten times. This chain links TRBV20-1 with TRBJ1-2, with 9 bases matching TRBD1. The CDR3 is 15 residues long. The junction had 4 bases not matched to a gene; V was cut back by 1 base and J by 1 base. Germline V gene data show CDR1 as DFQATT and CDR2 as SNEGSKA (reference sequence). Written as DNA, the CDR3 is TGCAGTGCTAGAGGTCACAGGGGGCGTAACTATGGCTACACCTTC. Protein product: CSARGHRGRNYGYTF.

This sequence joins TRBV7-8 and TRBJ2-5; D remains ambiguous. The CDR3 covers 14 residues. The germline V gene has CDR1 SGHVS and CDR2 FQNEAQ. Between the trimmed V and J ends, which lost 1 base and 3 bases, there was a span of 9 bases. CDR3 nucleotides: TGTGCCAGCAGCTTAGATTGGGCCGAAGAGACCCAGTACTTC. Amino acid sequence: CASSLDWAEETQYF.

This clonotype was detected a few times. The chain is built from TRBV9 and TRBJ2-3, with D unresolved. Germline CDR1 and CDR2: SGDLS and YYNGEE. The CDR3 spans 13 residues. The V end was cut by 3 bases, the J end by 4 bases, with 9 bases between. The CDR3 reads CASSEGGADTQYF. Written as DNA, the CDR3 is TGTGCCAGCAGCGAAGGTGGGGCAGATACGCAGTATTTT.